The 19 T cell receptor beta chains below were found in one sample sequenced in a study of blood T cell repertoires in COVID-19. Clones were sequenced by immunoSEQ multiplex PCR, and TCRdb holds only the in-frame ones, with some missing. Of 200,000 to 250,000 clones listed, approximately 83% are singletons. The sample was PBMCs or T cells enriched from blood (not recorded which). These TCRs come from a woman aged 60-70 years who had recovered from COVID-19.

The J gene is TRBJ1-2, the V gene TRBV18; D is ambiguous. There are 12 residues in the CDR3. V lost 5 bases and J 8 bases, leaving 12 bases between the germline ends. Germline-derived CDR1 and CDR2 are KGHSH and LQKENI. CDR3 protein: CASSSGEWGYTF. The CDR3 DNA is TGTGCCAGCTCATCCGGGGAATGGGGCTACACCTTC.

The genes are TRBV5-1 and TRBJ2-3; tentatively, D is TRBD1 (7 bases). Germline CDR1 SGHRS, CDR2 YFSETQ. This CDR3 spans 16 amino acids. Trimming removed 1 base from V and 2 bases from J, with 14 bases in between. CDR3 region: CASSLLAGGFTDTQYF. In DNA, the CDR3 is TGCGCCAGCAGCTTGCTGGCAGGGGGGTTCACAGATACGCAGTATTTT.

This clone has just one count. The rearrangement links TRBV19 to TRBJ2-7; 8 bases are shared with TRBD1. V lost 6 bases to trimming and J lost 0 bases; unmatched junction nucleotides: 4. The CDR3 runs to 14 residues. Germline-derived CDR1 and CDR2 are LNHDA and SQIVND (reference sequence). In DNA form, the CDR3 reads TGTGCCAGTAGACAGACAGGGGCCTCCTACGAGCAGTACTTC. This translates into CASRQTGASYEQYF.

This chain links TRBV5-6 with TRBJ1-3; no firm D call. Germline V CDR1 and CDR2: SGHDT, YYEEEE. CDR3 size: 16 residues. Trimming left V 0 bases short and J 0 bases short, with 10 bases between. CDR3 amino acids: CASSLGGRSSGNTIYF. Here the CDR3 DNA reads TGTGCCAGCAGCTTGGGCGGCAGAAGCTCTGGAAACACCATATATTTT.

CDR3 DNA: TGTGCCAGCAGCCAACTTGACAGGGGGTGGACTGAAGCTTTCTTT. Translated, it gives CASSQLDRGWTEAFF. The gene calls are TRBV3-1 (or the pseudogene TRBV3-2) and TRBJ1-1; 9 bases agree with TRBD1. Per germline, CDR1 LGHDT and CDR2 YNNKEL (reference sequence). This CDR3 has 15 residues. V dropped 2 bases and J dropped 5; count of bases not matched to a gene: 6.

This clone was observed a few times. The rearrangement joins TRBV12-5 to TRBJ2-1; 9 bases are shared with TRBD2. Looked up from germline, CDR1 is LGHNT and CDR2 is FRNRAP. The V gene end was trimmed by 4 bases and the J gene end by 4 bases; junction bases not matched to a gene: 11. The CDR3 spans 17 residues. The CDR3 loop is CASGSGLAGPLYNEQFF. CDR3 in DNA: TGTGCTAGTGGTTCAGGTCTAGCGGGGCCCCTTTACAATGAGCAGTTCTTC.

This chain connects TRBV7-3 to TRBJ2-3, with TRBD1 matching over 7 bases. In germline, CDR1 is SGHTA, CDR2 FQGTGA. V shed 1 base, J shed 4 bases, and the junction held 8 bases outside the gene matches. This CDR3 has 16 residues. The CDR3: CASSLMLQGNADTQYF. CDR3 coding DNA: TGTGCCAGCAGCTTAATGCTACAGGGGAACGCAGATACGCAGTATTTT.

The rearrangement uses TRBV5-5 and TRBJ1-2; 10 bases agree with TRBD1. Germline assignment: CDR1 SGHKS and CDR2 YYEKEE (reference sequence). V trimming: 3 bases; J trimming: 4 bases; junction bases outside the gene matches: 9. This CDR3 region has 16 residues. CDR3 protein: CASSSGQGSRGYGYTF. The CDR3 DNA follows: TGTGCCAGCAGCTCGGGACAGGGGTCCAGAGGCTATGGCTACACCTTC.

The V and J genes are TRBV5-8 and TRBJ2-1, with 9 nucleotides matching TRBD2. The junction had 2 bases not matched to a gene; V was cut back by 4 bases and J by 9 bases. Germline V lookup: CDR1 SGHTS, CDR2 YDEGEE. The CDR3 spans 12 residues. CDR3 DNA: TGTGCCAGCAGCAGGGGACTAGCTGAGCAGTTCTTC. Its protein product is CASSRGLAEQFF.

The chain is built from TRBV4-1 and TRBJ2-3; tentative D call: TRBD1 (6 bases). CDR1 MGHRA and CDR2 YSYEKL come from the germline V gene. The CDR3 consists of 14 residues. V lost 3 bases and J lost 5, with 12 bases in between. The chain's CDR3 is CASSQENRVDTQYF. The DNA of the CDR3 is TGCGCCAGCAGCCAGGAAAACAGGGTAGATACGCAGTATTTT.

This clone was detected once. The rearrangement links TRBV12-3 or TRBV12-4 to TRBJ1-2; no definite D call. CDR3 size: 12 residues. V was trimmed by 5 bases and J by 7 bases, leaving 11 bases between them. DNA for the CDR3: TGTGCCAGCAGTGACGGGTTTCCTGGCTACACCTTC. Translation: CASSDGFPGYTF.

The chain employs TRBV11-2 and TRBJ2-3, with 11 nucleotides matching TRBD1. CDR1 is SGHAT and CDR2 is FQNNGV in the germline V gene. This CDR3 region has 12 residues. Trimming at V came to 5 bases and at J to 14 bases, leaving 6 bases not matched to a gene. The CDR3 sequence: CASSHEGTGGYF. In DNA, the CDR3 is TGTGCCAGCAGCCATGAGGGGACAGGGGGGTATTTT.

This chain joins TRBV4-2 and TRBJ1-4; TRBD1 matches 10 bases. The CDR3 spans 19 residues. The junction had 12 bases not matched to a gene; V was cut back by 0 bases and J by 5 bases. Germline CDR1 LGHNA, CDR2 YNFKEQ. Here the CDR3 DNA reads TGTGCCAGCAGCCAAGATCGTGCCGGCCTGACAGGGGGCAATGAAAAACTGTTTTTT. Its protein product is CASSQDRAGLTGGNEKLFF.

The table lists this clone with many counts. The chain is built from TRBV5-5 and TRBJ1-2; maybe TRBD1 (6 bases). Germline V gene data show CDR1 as SGHKS and CDR2 as YYEKEE (reference sequence). The V end was cut by 4 bases, the J end by 6 bases, with 19 bases between. This CDR3 contains 15 residues. The CDR3 DNA follows: TGTGCCAGCAGCCAGGGGTTACAACCTGGGCATGGCTACACCTTC. Its translation: CASSQGLQPGHGYTF.

V is TRBV7-6 and J is TRBJ1-3; 7 bases line up with TRBD1. Trimming removed 5 bases from V and 0 bases from J; junction bases left unmatched: 7. CDR1 SGHVS and CDR2 FNYEAQ come from the germline V gene. The CDR3 contains 16 residues. CDR3 residues: CASSPGQVPSGNTIYF. CDR3 nucleotide sequence: TGTGCCAGCAGCCCAGGACAGGTTCCCTCTGGAAACACCATATATTTT.

This clone was recorded a few times. The chain is built from TRBV10-3 and TRBJ1-5; 8 bases are shared with TRBD1. The CDR3 contains 15 residues. The trim removed 0 bases at V and 9 bases at J, leaving 7 bases unmatched. Germline CDR1 is ENHRY and CDR2 is SYGVKD. The CDR3 spells CAISESVTGARPQHF. The CDR3 DNA is TGTGCCATCAGTGAGTCCGTGACAGGGGCACGGCCCCAGCATTTT.

The V call is TRBV2, the J call TRBJ1-1; TRBD1 is a possible D gene (6 bases). Germline-derived CDR1 and CDR2 are SNHLY and FYNNEI. Trimming left V 7 bases short and J 0 bases short, with 15 bases between. CDR3 length: 15 residues. As DNA, the CDR3 is TGTGCCAGCACCAGTCCCGGGACAATGAACACTGAAGCTTTCTTT. It codes for CASTSPGTMNTEAFF.

V usage is TRBV7-9 and J usage is TRBJ2-2, with 8 nucleotides matching TRBD2. CDR1 and CDR2 (germline): SEHNR, FQNEAQ (reference sequence). The junction had 5 bases not matched to a gene; V was cut back by 5 bases and J by 3 bases. The CDR3 totals 15 residues. The CDR3 nucleotides read TGTGCCAGCAGCAAGACTAGCGCCTACACCGGGGAGCTGTTTTTT. Encoded protein: CASSKTSAYTGELFF.

This clone was counted once. The chain links TRBV18 to TRBJ1-6, with TRBD1 identical over 8 bases. CDR1 is KGHSH and CDR2 is LQKENI in the germline V gene. Trimming cost V 2 bases and J 2 bases; bases outside gene matches: 8. The CDR3 extends over 18 amino acids. This CDR3 reads CASSPVGQGATYNSPLHF. CDR3 coding DNA: TGTGCCAGCTCACCAGTCGGGCAGGGGGCGACCTATAATTCACCCCTCCACTTT. Complete variable domain (other parts from reference TRBV18 and TRBJ1-6): NAGVMQNPRHLVRRRGQEARLRCSPMKGHSHVYWYRQLPEEGLKFMVYLQKENIIDESGMPKERFSAEFPKEGPSILRIQQVVRGDSAAYFCASSPVGQGATYNSPLHFGNGTRLTVT.